The clone carrying this TCR beta chain was detected ten times or more. The data are from a study of T cells in Graves' hyperthyroidism and ophthalmopathy. Amplified TCR beta CDR3 regions came from RNA transcripts. HTBI primers were the set used in a first-round RT-PCR of the TCR CDR3. TCRdb re-derived calls from the multiplex PCR reads in MiXCR, one entry per CDR3 protein. The sample has approximately 590,000 distinct CDR3 sequences; more than 15% are singletons. Sequencing input: blood. The clonotype comes from a woman aged 25 to 39 with Graves' hyperthyroidism.

CDR3 coding DNA: TGTGCCAGCAGTCCCTATTTGGCTGAGCAGTTCTTC. Protein sequence: CASSPYLAEQFF. The chain employs TRBV12-3 or TRBV12-4 and TRBJ2-1, with unresolved D. The CDR3 loop spans 12 amino acids. The germline V and J ends were trimmed by 5 bases and 9 bases, with 11 bases remaining between them.